Listed below are T cell receptor beta chains from one sample, sequenced in a study of multiple sclerosis patients with progressive multifocal leukoencephalopathy. The repertoire was sequenced with immunoSEQ multiplex PCR; TCRdb's copy has only in-frame clones and lacks some. The table shows about 30,000 clones, with roughly 91% occurring only once. Sequencing was performed on PBMCs, taken from a patient treated with natalizumab. The receptors were sampled from a human donor with multiple sclerosis. Each CDR3 is given with its conserved first and last residue. D genes are given only for firm matches. Size is stated for part of the rows, as once, few or many counts, or as a class when the clone is expanded.

>-|TRBV4-3|TRBJ2-7|TRBD1
CASSQEGQVGPYEQYF
TGCGCCAGCAGCCAGGAGGGACAGGTGGGTCCCTACGAGCAGTACTTC
>-|TRBV7-2|TRBJ2-1|-
CASSFDPGGEQFF
TGTGCCAGCAGCTTCGACCCCGGGGGTGAGCAGTTCTTC
>-|TRBV6-1|TRBJ2-1|-
CASSERSPSDNEQFF
TGTGCCAGCAGTGAGAGAAGCCCAAGTGATAATGAGCAGTTCTTC
>-|TRBV6-5|TRBJ2-1|-
CASSLTLGNEQFF
TGCGCCAGCAGCCTTACTCTCGGGAATGAGCAGTTCTTC
>-|TRBV5-5|TRBJ2-7|-
CASSSQYEQYF
TGTGCCAGCAGCTCACAATACGAGCAGTACTTC
>-|TRBV19|TRBJ2-4|-
CAAGPGGKNIQYF
TGTGCCGCCGGACCTGGGGGCAAAAACATTCAGTACTTC
>-|TRBV11-2|TRBJ2-2|-
CASSPWGRYAGELFF
TGTGCCAGCAGCCCCTGGGGCCGATATGCCGGGGAGCTGTTTTTT
>-|TRBV18|TRBJ1-1|-
CASSPRDGEAFF
TGTGCCAGCTCACCACGGGACGGAGAAGCTTTCTTT
>-|TRBV5-1|TRBJ1-4|-
CASSAGDTLTRKLFF
TGCGCCAGCAGCGCTGGGGACACCCTAACCCGAAAACTGTTTTTT
>-|TRBV9|TRBJ2-7|TRBD1
CASSVGVTDREYDEQYF
TGTGCCAGCAGCGTTGGTGTGACGGACAGGGAGTACGACGAGCAGTACTTC
>-|TRBV7-2|TRBJ2-7|TRBD2
CASSLSGSGSSYEQYF
TGTGCCAGCAGCTTATCTGGTAGCGGGAGCTCCTACGAGCAGTACTTC
>once|TRBV7-2|TRBJ2-1|TRBD2
CASSSGLAGGTSSYNEQFF
TGTGCCAGCAGCTCGGGACTAGCGGGAGGTACGAGCTCCTACAATGAGCAGTTCTTC
>-|TRBV6-1|TRBJ2-2|-
CASMIGQTNTGELFF
TGTGCCAGCATGATCGGGCAAACGAACACCGGGGAGCTGTTTTTT
>few|TRBV7-9|TRBJ1-1|-
CASSLGGITEAFF
TGTGCCAGCAGCTTAGGGGGCATCACTGAAGCTTTCTTT
>-|TRBV14|TRBJ2-7|TRBD1
CASSQAPGQGSYEQYF
TGTGCCAGCAGCCAGGCGCCGGGACAGGGATCCTACGAGCAGTACTTC
>-|TRBV7-6|TRBJ2-3|-
CASSLRGSTDTQYF
TGTGCCAGCAGCTTGCGAGGGTCCACAGATACGCAGTATTTT
>-|TRBV19|TRBJ2-7|-
CASSMGSAYEQYF
TGTGCCAGTAGTATGGGCAGCGCCTACGAGCAGTACTTC
>once|TRBV18|TRBJ1-4|TRBD1
CASSPRPGGHEKLFF
TGTGCCAGCTCACCACGGCCAGGGGGGCATGAAAAACTGTTTTTT
>-|TRBV7-6|TRBJ1-6|-
CASSLKSDNSPLHF
TGTGCCAGCAGCTTAAAGTCCGATAATTCACCCCTCCACTTT
>-|TRBV18|TRBJ1-3|-
CASSPAGNGNTIYF
TGTGCCAGCTCACCAGCAGGGAACGGAAACACCATATATTTT